This T cell receptor (beta chain) was obtained from a study of blood T cell repertoires in COVID-19. The CDR3 loop spans 15 amino acids. Germline-derived CDR1 and CDR2 are SGHNT and YYREEE (reference sequence). V gave up 4 bases and J gave up 4 bases; unmatched junction bases: 8. Generated by immunoSEQ multiplex PCR, the TCRdb table keeps only in-frame clones and is missing some. The table shows around 63,000 clones, with 79% occurring only once. This clone has just one count. This chain links TRBV5-4 with TRBJ2-7, with 10 bases identical to TRBD1. The receptor was isolated from an older woman with acute or convalescent COVID-19. Sample: peripheral blood. Here the CDR3 reads CASSGADRGTYEQYF. In DNA, the CDR3 is TGTGCCAGCAGCGGGGCGGACAGGGGGACATACGAGCAGTACTTC. The full variable domain, its missing parts supplied by reference TRBV5-4 and TRBJ2-7, is ETGVTQSPTHLIKTRGQQVTLRCSSQSGHNTVSWYQQALGQGPQFIFQYYREEENGRGNFPPRFSGLQFPNYSSELNVNALELDDSALYLCASSGADRGTYEQYFGPGTRLTVT.